This paragraph reports one T cell receptor beta chain. The antigen this receptor binds is unknown. No much larger clone exists at a distance of one base, and base qualities are not known. Ficoll-Paque density gradient centrifugation was used to isolate PBMCs. Sequencing was performed on an Illumina NovaSeq 6000. TCRalpha and TCRbeta cDNA libraries were built by 5'RACE with constant-segment primers, adding sample barcodes and unique molecular identifiers. Trizol reagent was used to extract RNA from every sample. Amplification of the libraries took two PCR steps, and the second step added a second sample barcode plus Illumina TruSeq adapters. Libraries were sequenced on an Illumina NovaSeq with 2 x 150 bp paired-end reads. In the authors' own workflow: With migec v1.2.7, reads were demultiplexed and then collapsed into UMI-guided consensus sequences. Using mixcr v2.1.11, the UMI consensuses were aligned to TRA and TRB V and J templates and assembled into clonotypes. A clonotype was counted as expanded or contracted only if both edgeR and NoisET called the change significant, with noise models trained on biological replicates. edgeR calls used a false discovery rate-adjusted p below 0.01 and a log2 fold-change threshold of 1. As an exploratory analysis of dynamics, max-normalized trajectories of the 1000 most abundant clonotypes were examined with PCA combined with hierarchical clustering. Separately sequenced CD4+ and CD8+ repertoires were used to assign the CD4 or CD8 phenotype of responding clones. Through fastp at Q25 and MiXCR, TCRdb rebuilt clones from the public reads, retaining in-frame beta chains. Every CDR3 protein is listed once, alongside the most common genes and DNA of its rows. The V and J calls were determined by TCRdb, not by the authors. The sample records about 340,000 distinct CDR3 sequences, 20% to 25% of which are singletons. In total, the top ten clones hold about an eighth of the sample.

The sample is drawn from a study of T-cell memory formation after mild COVID-19 (dated by TCRdb to 2020 to 2022). General notes on the study: TCR sequence clusters from the two donors were largely donor specific. The cohort comprised two young, previously healthy adult volunteers, one female and one male. T-cell clones expanding and contracting after mild COVID-19 in two donors were tracked by longitudinal TCRalpha and TCRbeta repertoire sequencing. On the study overall, not on this receptor specifically: The second-wave clones that peaked on day 37 were not confirmed to be SARS-CoV-2 specific. Contracting CD4+ clones were found mainly in CM and EM memory subsets, while CD8+ clones were enriched in EMRA. The study included only a couple of mild cases, and larger cohorts that include severe cases with pre-infection samples were judged to be necessary. The detection of some responding clones in pre-infection memory suggests that pre-existing cross-reactive memory T cells joined the SARS-CoV-2 response. From day 15 to 85, contracting clones showed balanced CD4/CD8 phenotypes, whereas a second wave of clones that expanded from day 15 to 37 leaned towards CD4+.

The CDR3 measures 15 amino acids from cysteine to phenylalanine. Only the CDR3 DNA stays, 45 bases, in frame from base 1. CDR1 and CDR2, per the germline V gene, are SGHTA and FQGNSA. From V the trimming removes 5 bases and from J it removes 1 base, while the gene matches leave 7 bases of the junction unaccounted for. The chain was built from TRBV7-2 and TRBJ1-1; 7 bases in the junction line up with TRBD1. The source material was PBMCs or a T cell subset sorted from them (not recorded which). The TCR originated in an adult woman who had mild COVID-19 (a few samples of this study predate the infection). The sample titles of this study are shuffled in the database, so cell type and time point are left out; the donor was told from shared clones. The encoded CDR3 is CASSARDSWNTEAFF. In nucleotide form, the sequence is TGTGCCAGCAGCGCCCGGGACAGCTGGAACACTGAAGCTTTCTTT.